This TCR beta chain was sequenced for a study of blood T cell repertoires in COVID-19 (dated by TCRdb to the early 2020s). In the study overall: Samples covering the acute and convalescent phases of COVID-19 were provided by collaborators in the United States, Italy and Spain. Where HLA class I and class II types were available, the types were taken from metadata supplied by the sample provider, not from assay-based typing. A de-identified subject ID, COVID-19 status, age in years and sex were almost always included in the sample metadata. The repertoires were released in a freely available public database meant as a resource for research on the immune response to SARS-CoV-2. The material from the prospective study consisted of cDNA or gDNA derived from T cells, B-cell-depleted T cells, or PBMCs. Deeply sampled blood TCRbeta repertoires from subjects exposed to, actively infected with, or recovered from COVID-19 were included in the dataset. Samples were obtained from the ongoing ImmuneRACE study (first 160 participants) and from some 1,300 subjects provided by 6 global collaborators. Paper-wide results and their limitations: How much clinical and demographic metadata was included differed by source and by participant, and the metadata was provided uncurated.

A remark on this clone: The antigen this receptor binds is unknown. Base-call qualities are not available, and no considerably larger clone is one nucleotide away.

TCRbeta CDR3 regions were amplified from genomic DNA by means of the immunoSEQ Assay, a bias-controlled multiplex PCR. The original pipeline was this. The number of nucleated cells in each sample was estimated by amplification of reference gene primers within the assay. To quantify the absolute abundance of each unique TCRbeta CDR3 rearrangement, sequence reads were collapsed and filtered. Productive Simpson clonality was computed per sample as the square root of Simpson's diversity index over productive rearrangements. TCRdb obtained this table from immuneACCESS and retained in-frame rearrangements with V and J assigned. These tables miss some clones; where compared with another copy, unresolved V genes account for less than half of the shortfall, and the remainder is unexplained. The D gene and trimming were derived from the DNA, and the V and J assignments and clone size from that table. The sample table contains just under 55,000 clones; only one count was recorded for 90% to 95% of them. About 4% of the sample lies in the top ten.

Sequences GTSNPN (CDR1) and SVGIG (CDR2) are obtained from the germline V gene (reference sequence). From cysteine to phenylalanine, the CDR3 is 16 amino acids long. Of all the DNA, just the CDR3 is kept, 48 bases in frame from base 1. For this chain, trimming is 0 bases at the V end and 5 bases at the J end, and the number of junction bases without a gene match is 9. Collaborating institutions collected whole blood in K2EDTA tubes following their own protocols. For TCRbeta analysis, collaborator samples were shipped as frozen whole blood, as isolated PBMCs, or as DNA extracted from either sample type.

Sequencing input: peripheral blood. In this chain, TRBV30 is recombined with TRBJ1-5, with TRBD1 matching 8 junction bases. The receptor was isolated from a man between 45 and 60 years old with acute or convalescent COVID-19. The DNA is as follows: TGTGCCTGGAGTGTTTCCCGGACAGGGACTGATCAGCCCCAGCATTTT. This gives the protein CAWSVSRTGTDQPQHF. The CDR3, completed at both ends by the reference TRBV30 and TRBJ1-5 genes, gives the full variable domain SQTIHQWPATLVQPVGSPLSLECTVEGTSNPNLYWYRQAAGRGLQLLFYSVGIGQISSEVPQNLSASRPQDRQFILSSKKLLLSDSGFYLCAWSVSRTGTDQPQHFGDGTRLSIL.